Listed here are 9 T cell receptor beta chains from one sample, sequenced in a study of CD8 T cells in Susac syndrome. With random hexamers, 0.5 to 1 ug RNA was reverse transcribed. TCRdb re-called the immunoSEQ multiplex PCR reads through MiXCR, storing one row per CDR3 protein. The sample has roughly 250,000 distinct CDR3 sequences; 90% to 96% are singletons. Sequenced input: CD4+ T cells from PBMCs. The source is a human donor with Susac syndrome.

The V call is TRBV30, the J call TRBJ1-5, with 7 bases aligning to TRBD1. Germline trimming cut 1 base from V and 4 bases from J; bases unmatched to any gene: 7. From germline, CDR1 is GTSNPN and CDR2 SVGIG (reference sequence). The CDR3 is 15 residues long. The CDR3 reads CAWSAGQWVNQPQHF. CDR3 DNA: TGTGCCTGGAGTGCGGGACAGTGGGTGAATCAGCCCCAGCATTTT.

This chain links TRBV3-1 with TRBJ2-4; D is undetermined. Per the germline V gene, CDR1 is LGHDT and CDR2 is YNNKEL (reference sequence). Trimming stripped 1 base from V and 0 bases from J, with 4 bases between. The CDR3 loop spans 14 amino acids. CDR3 region: CASSQALAKNIQYF. In DNA, the CDR3 is TGTGCCAGCAGCCAAGCTCTAGCCAAAAACATTCAGTACTTC.

The rearrangement joins TRBV3-1 to TRBJ1-2; maybe TRBD1 (6 bases). The CDR3 sequence is 14 residues long. Trimming stripped 1 base from V and 6 bases from J, with 12 bases between. Per the germline V gene, CDR1 is LGHDT and CDR2 is YNNKEL (reference sequence). DNA of the CDR3: TGTGCCAGCAGCCAAGGTACAGGGAGTCATGGCTACACCTTC. It codes for CASSQGTGSHGYTF.

This chain joins TRBV5-6 and TRBJ2-7; D possibly matches TRBD1 or TRBD2 (5 bases each). This CDR3 has 11 residues. Germline lookup yields CDR1 SGHDT and CDR2 YYEEEE. V was cut by 3 bases and J by 5 bases, with 6 bases left in between. The CDR3 coding sequence is TGTGCCAGCAGCTGGGGGAACGAGCAGTACTTC. It yields the protein CASSWGNEQYF. The full variable domain, rest sourced from reference TRBV5-6 and TRBJ2-7, is DAGVTQSPTHLIKTRGQQVTLRCSPKSGHDTVSWYQQALGQGPQFIFQYYEEEERQRGNFPDRFSGHQFPNYSSELNVNALLLGDSALYLCASSWGNEQYFGPGTRLTVT.

V is TRBV15 and J is TRBJ2-1; D not resolved. The CDR3 runs 13 residues. Trimming took off 0 bases at V and 2 bases at J, with 2 bases between the two ends. Germline V CDR1 and CDR2: LNHNV, YYDKDF (reference sequence). CDR3 nucleotides: TGTGCCACCAGCAGAGATCCCTACAATGAGCAGTTCTTC. Its protein product is CATSRDPYNEQFF.

The V call is TRBV25-1, the J call TRBJ1-2; 7 positions agree with TRBD1. CDR3 length equals 17 residues. Germline CDR1 MGHDK, CDR2 SYGVNS. J lost 8 bases, V lost 1 base, and 16 bases had no gene match. The CDR3 spells CASSEWLPNRGARGYTF. The CDR3 nucleotides are TGTGCCAGCAGTGAATGGCTACCGAACAGGGGAGCAAGAGGCTACACCTTC.

The chain carries TRBV4-2 and TRBJ2-7, with D tentatively TRBD2 (6 bases). Trimming pared 1 base from V and 2 bases from J, leaving 18 bases between. The length of the CDR3 is 17 residues. Germline V gives CDR1 LGHNA, CDR2 YNFKEQ. In DNA form, the CDR3 reads TGTGCCAGCAGCCAAGGGGCCGGGACTGGACTCACCTACGAGCAGTACTTC. Its translation: CASSQGAGTGLTYEQYF.

The V gene is TRBV5-1, the J gene TRBJ2-5; D possibly corresponds to TRBD2 (6 bases). Trimming shortened V by 4 bases and J by 4 bases, and 14 bases separated the two germline ends. In germline, CDR1 is SGHRS, CDR2 YFSETQ. The CDR3 is made up of 14 amino acids. Here the CDR3 reads CASSGDWSPETQYF. CDR3 coding DNA: TGCGCCAGCAGCGGGGACTGGTCCCCAGAGACCCAGTACTTC.

Concerning this clonotype: One junction end disagrees with the germline gene, perhaps due to a read error. The chain links TRBV6-2 or TRBV6-3 to TRBJ1-5; maybe TRBD1 (5 bases). CDR3 length: 11 residues. Germline V CDR1 and CDR2: MNHEY, SVGEGT. CDR3 sequence (DNA): TGTGCCGCAGGTTCGGGACGCGGGGGATCTTTT. It specifies CAAGSGRGGSF.